What follows are 27 T cell receptor beta chains derived from one specimen sequenced in a study of shared clonotypes between healthy human individuals. Sequencing used immunoSEQ multiplex PCR; TCRdb keeps in-frame clones, though not all of them. The table shows a few hundred thousand clones, with around 86% occurring only once. Input material: memory CD8+ T cells sorted from blood. Subset here: CD45RO+ cells pooled with CCR7-negative TemRA cells. Every receptor here comes from a man younger than 35 in good health.

The chain joins TRBV6-5 to TRBJ1-1; D unclear. Germline CDR1 is MNHEY and CDR2 is SVGAGI. CDR3 length: 13 amino acids. V gave up 1 base and J gave up 5 bases, with 8 bases separating them. CDR3 sequence: CASSYFEGTEAFF. The CDR3 region has the DNA TGTGCCAGCAGTTACTTTGAGGGTACTGAAGCTTTCTTT.

This chain connects TRBV27 to TRBJ2-1, with 12 bases matching TRBD2. CDR1 is MNHEY and CDR2 is SMNVEV in the germline V gene (reference sequence). The junction had 10 bases not matched to a gene; V was cut back by 5 bases and J by 5 bases. This CDR3 is built from 17 residues. CDR3 DNA: TGTGCCAGCAGTCTTCTTGGGACTAGCGGGCCTGACAATGAGCAGTTCTTC. Its protein is CASSLLGTSGPDNEQFF.

CDR3 in amino acids: CASSFLTGGDTEAFF. CDR3 bases: TGTGCCAGCAGCTTCCTGACAGGGGGCGATACTGAAGCTTTCTTT. This chain links TRBV7-9 with TRBJ1-1; 10 bases match TRBD1. With 3 bases clipped from V and 5 bases from J, the junction kept 6 bases outside the gene matches. The germline CDR1 and CDR2 sequences are SEHNR and FQNEAQ (reference sequence). This CDR3 region has 15 residues.

This chain links TRBV7-9 with TRBJ2-4; 7 bases are shared with TRBD1. The V gene's germline CDR1 is SEHNR and CDR2 FQNEAQ (reference sequence). V was pared by 5 bases and J by 11 bases, with 3 bases of the junction left unmatched. The CDR3 has 11 amino acids. The CDR3 nucleotides are TGTGCCAGCAGCCCGGACAGGCTTCAGTACTTC. Amino acids: CASSPDRLQYF.

V gene TRBV11-2 combines with J gene TRBJ2-1, with 11 bases aligning to TRBD1. Germline V gives CDR1 SGHAT, CDR2 FQNNGV. The CDR3 loop spans 16 amino acids. V was pared by 8 bases and J by 1 base, with 7 bases of the junction left unmatched. In nucleotides, the CDR3 is TGTGCCAGCGGCCGGACAGGGGGCGCGTCCTACAATGAGCAGTTCTTC. Translation gives CASGRTGGASYNEQFF.

The V call is TRBV6-1, the J call TRBJ1-3, with TRBD1 as a possible D gene (5 bases). V lost 5 bases and J lost 0, with 11 bases in between. The CDR3 contains 15 residues. Germline V gene sequence: CDR1 MNHNS, CDR2 SASEGT. The CDR3 DNA reads as TGTGCCAGCAGTCCAGGGCGGTACTCTGGAAACACCATATATTTT. Protein sequence: CASSPGRYSGNTIYF.

The rearrangement joins TRBV7-6 to TRBJ1-2; perhaps TRBD1 as D (6 bases). Trimming took 5 bases from V and 3 from J, leaving 16 bases between them. The germline V gene has CDR1 SGHVS and CDR2 FNYEAQ. CDR3 length: 15 residues. CDR3 residues: CASSPTGLNDYGYTF. Written as DNA, the CDR3 is TGTGCCAGCAGCCCAACAGGGCTAAACGACTATGGCTACACCTTC.

The chain joins TRBV6-6 to TRBJ1-5, with TRBD1 matching over 7 bases. Germline trimming cut 5 bases from V and 1 base from J; bases unmatched to any gene: 5. This CDR3 has 15 amino acids. Germline V CDR1 and CDR2: MNHNY, SVGAGI (reference sequence). The CDR3 DNA follows: TGTGCCAGCAGTCCTACCAGGGGGAGCAATCAGCCCCAGCATTTT. It translates to CASSPTRGSNQPQHF.

This clone appeared many times. V is TRBV30 and J is TRBJ1-3; D gene ambiguous. This CDR3 has 12 residues. Between the trimmed V and J ends, which lost 4 bases and 1 base, there was a span of 5 bases. Germline V gives CDR1 GTSNPN, CDR2 SVGIG (reference sequence). In DNA form, the CDR3 reads TGTGCCTGGAAAAGATCTGGAAACACCATATATTTT. Translation gives CAWKRSGNTIYF.

The chain joins TRBV7-9 to TRBJ1-1, with TRBD1 identical over 7 bases. Germline assignment: CDR1 SEHNR and CDR2 FQNEAQ (reference sequence). The V gene end was trimmed by 2 bases and the J gene end by 4 bases; junction bases not matched to a gene: 4. The CDR3 totals 14 residues. The CDR3 DNA is TGTGCCAGCAGCTTAATTCAGGGGGGCACTGAAGCTTTCTTT. Residues: CASSLIQGGTEAFF.

The sample holds a few counts of this clone. The chain employs TRBV7-9 and TRBJ2-7; D may be TRBD1 (6 bases). The CDR3 is 14 residues long. Germline lookup yields CDR1 SEHNR and CDR2 FQNEAQ (reference sequence). Trimming removed 4 bases at V and 1 base at J, with 11 bases between. As DNA, the CDR3 is TGTGCCAGCAGCTGGGGCGACAGGTCCTACGAGCAGTACTTC. Protein: CASSWGDRSYEQYF.

The table lists this clone with a count of one. The chain is built from TRBV27 and TRBJ2-1, with D perhaps matching TRBD1 (6 bases). CDR1 MNHEY and CDR2 SMNVEV come from the germline V gene (reference sequence). Trimming removed 7 bases at V and 3 bases at J, with 13 bases between. The CDR3 is 14 residues long. The DNA for the CDR3 is TGTGCCAGCACTCTCAGGGGTTTCTACAATGAGCAGTTCTTC. The encoded protein is CASTLRGFYNEQFF.

This chain joins TRBV4-1 and TRBJ2-1; TRBD2 aligns across 8 bases. CDR3 length: 16 amino acids. CDR1 and CDR2 from the germline V gene are MGHRA and YSYEKL. V shed 1 base and J 14 bases; nucleotides not matched to a gene: 16. The CDR3 spells CASSQGGSGTLPGEFF. The CDR3 DNA is TGCGCCAGCAGCCAAGGGGGTAGCGGGACCCTCCCTGGGGAGTTCTTC.

The chain is built from TRBV6-4 and TRBJ1-2; TRBD1 might be the D (5 bases). CDR1 and CDR2 from the germline V gene are MRHNA and SNTAGT. Trimming removed 0 bases from V and 8 bases from J, with 13 bases in between. The CDR3 covers 14 residues. CDR3 DNA sequence: TGTGCCAGCAGTGACTCTTGGGGCCCCCCGGGCTACACCTTC. This gives the protein CASSDSWGPPGYTF.

V gene TRBV4-3 combines with J gene TRBJ2-1; 8 positions match TRBD2. V shed 4 bases and J 7 bases; nucleotides not matched to a gene: 6. The CDR3 is made up of 14 amino acids. Germline V gene data show CDR1 as LGHNA and CDR2 as YSLEER. Here the CDR3 reads CASSLREGLNEQFF. DNA for the CDR3: TGCGCCAGCAGCCTTCGGGAGGGGCTAAATGAGCAGTTCTTC.

J is TRBJ2-7 and V is TRBV7-9, with unresolved D. Trimming removed 4 bases at V and 6 bases at J, with 16 bases between. Germline values: CDR1 SEHNR, CDR2 FQNEAQ (reference sequence). The length of the CDR3 is 14 residues. Here the CDR3 DNA reads TGTGCCAGCAGCTCGTACTTTTGGGCCGGCGAGCAGTACTTC. It is translated as CASSSYFWAGEQYF. The full variable domain, in which reference TRBV7-9 and TRBJ2-7 provide the parts outside the CDR3, is DTGVSQNPRHKITKRGQNVTFRCDPISEHNRLYWYRQTLGQGPEFLTYFQNEAQLEKSRLLSDRFSAERPKGSFSTLEIQRTEQGDSAMYLCASSSYFWAGEQYFGPGTRLTVT.

The rearrangement joins TRBV4-1 to TRBJ1-6; TRBD1 matches 7 bases. Germline values: CDR1 MGHRA, CDR2 YSYEKL. V was clipped by 4 bases and J by 4 bases; unmatched bases: 19. This CDR3 has 20 residues. This CDR3 is CASSRRPYRGGWVYNSPLHF. In DNA, the CDR3 is TGCGCCAGCAGCCGCCGACCCTACAGGGGAGGGTGGGTTTATAATTCACCCCTCCACTTT.

The V gene is TRBV13, the J gene TRBJ2-1; no definite D call. CDR3 length: 12 amino acids. V lost 0 bases and J 5 bases, leaving 2 bases between the germline ends. Germline values: CDR1 PRHDT, CDR2 FYEKMQ (reference sequence). The CDR3 DNA reads TGTGCCAGCAGCTTAGGAGACAATGAGCAGTTCTTC. Translating gives CASSLGDNEQFF.

The chain joins TRBV2 to TRBJ2-1; D possibly corresponds to TRBD1 (6 bases). The CDR3 is 12 residues long. The V gene lost 6 bases and the J gene lost 7 bases, with 10 bases spanning the gap. Germline V lookup: CDR1 SNHLY, CDR2 FYNNEI. In DNA form, the CDR3 reads TGTGCCAGCAGGGGTCAGGGGAATGAGCAGTTCTTC. The encoded protein is CASRGQGNEQFF.

Of note for this clone: Distinct nucleotide sequences in the sample also encode this CDR3. The chain is built from TRBV15 and TRBJ2-3; D gene ambiguous. V was cut by 0 bases and J by 1 base, with 5 bases left in between. The germline V gene has CDR1 LNHNV and CDR2 YYDKDF (reference sequence). The CDR3 sequence is 14 residues long. CDR3 in amino acids: CATSRDRGTDTQYF. CDR3 DNA sequence: TGTGCCACCAGCAGAGATCGCGGCACAGATACGCAGTATTTT.

V is TRBV4-1 and J is TRBJ2-7; TRBD1 matches 10 bases. Germline V CDR1 and CDR2: MGHRA, YSYEKL. The CDR3 loop spans 15 amino acids. J was trimmed by 4 bases and V by 2 bases; bases with no gene match: 5. This CDR3 reads CASSQKTGGEYEQYF. The CDR3 region has the DNA TGCGCCAGCAGCCAAAAGACAGGGGGCGAGTACGAGCAGTACTTC.

This rearrangement joins TRBV11-2 to TRBJ1-1; unclear D gene. This CDR3 comprises 12 residues. The V gene's germline CDR1 is SGHAT and CDR2 FQNNGV. V dropped 5 bases and J dropped 6 bases, with 10 bases sitting between them. The CDR3 protein is CASSHSRPEAFF. In DNA form, the CDR3 reads TGTGCCAGCAGCCACAGCCGGCCTGAAGCTTTCTTT. The full variable domain, with the rest looked up from reference TRBV11-2 and TRBJ1-1, is EAGVAQSPRYKIIEKRQSVAFWCNPISGHATLYWYQQILGQGPKLLIQFQNNGVVDDSQLPKDRFSAERLKGVDSTLKIQPAKLEDSAVYLCASSHSRPEAFFGQGTRLTVV.

The sample holds one count of this clone. The rearrangement joins TRBV5-1 to TRBJ1-1; D is possibly TRBD1 (5 bases). The CDR3 totals 16 residues. In germline, CDR1 is SGHRS, CDR2 YFSETQ. V lost 1 base and J 6 bases, leaving 19 bases between the germline ends. In DNA, the CDR3 is TGCGCCAGCAGCTTGATAGCGGGACGGGGAGGGGCTGAAGCTTTCTTT. It codes for CASSLIAGRGGAEAFF.

The genes are TRBV28 and TRBJ2-2; TRBD2 is a possible D gene (5 bases). The V and J ends lost 5 bases and 4 bases respectively, with 17 bases between them. The CDR3 runs to 16 residues. Germline-derived CDR1 and CDR2 are MDHEN and SYDVKM. CDR3 protein: CASSLTPGFRTGELFF. The CDR3 DNA reads TGTGCCAGCAGTCTCACACCGGGGTTCCGCACCGGGGAGCTGTTTTTT.

This sequence joins TRBV7-8 and TRBJ2-7, with 9 bases fitting TRBD1. J lost 7 bases, V lost 2 bases, and 12 bases had no gene match. CDR1 is SGHVS and CDR2 is FQNEAQ in the germline V gene. This CDR3 is 16 amino acids long. In nucleotides, the CDR3 is TGTGCCAGCAGCTTAATCCGACCGGGACAGGGTGTAGAGCAGTACTTC. It codes for CASSLIRPGQGVEQYF.

Note on this clone: Within the sample, other DNA sequences also encode this same CDR3. This rearrangement joins TRBV4-1 to TRBJ2-7; the D is unclear. V lost 2 bases to trimming and J lost 0 bases, with 11 bases between them. The germline V gene has CDR1 MGHRA and CDR2 YSYEKL. This CDR3 has 15 residues. This CDR3 is CASSQTQGSSYEQYF. DNA of the CDR3: TGCGCCAGCAGCCAAACCCAAGGAAGCTCCTACGAGCAGTACTTC.

The V gene is TRBV27, the J gene TRBJ1-5; the D gene is possibly TRBD1 (6 bases). The CDR3 loop spans 14 amino acids. Trimming pared 5 bases from V and 3 bases from J, leaving 11 bases between. CDR1 is MNHEY and CDR2 is SMNVEV in the germline V gene (reference sequence). The CDR3 bases are TGTGCCAGCAGTCCGGCAGGGGACAATCAGCCCCAGCATTTT. This sequence encodes CASSPAGDNQPQHF.